This TCR beta chain comes out of a study of CD8 T cells in ankylosing spondylitis. This clonotype was observed at least ten times. Its antigen is unidentified. Using its own MiXCR run on the 5' RACE reads, TCRdb lists one record per CDR3 protein. Of some 29,000 distinct CDR3 sequences in the sample, roughly 6.8% were seen once. Trimming at V came to 2 bases and at J to 9 bases, leaving 6 bases not matched to a gene. The CDR3 sequence is 15 residues long. Study-level points and caveats: Seemingly characteristic of ankylosing spondylitis blood was a TCR beta motif consisting of eight highly homologous variants.

The clonotype was recovered from a male donor with ankylosing spondylitis or in good health (not recorded which). Sequencing was done on a sample of blood, either unsorted or a sorted T cell fraction (not recorded which). The chain is built from TRBV12-3 or TRBV12-4 and TRBJ2-1, with 11 positions matching TRBD1. This chain's CDR3 is CASSLRLGQGAEQFF. The CDR3 DNA reads as TGTGCCAGCAGTTTAAGGTTAGGACAGGGGGCTGAGCAGTTCTTC.